Following are 5 T cell receptor beta chains from one sample sequenced in a study of Graves' ophthalmopathy and Graves' hyperthyroidism. The TCR beta CDR3 regions underwent amplification from RNA transcripts. An initial RT-PCR round employing HTBI primers preceded a second-round multiplex PCR. TCRdb re-analysed the multiplex PCR reads in MiXCR, keeping a single row per CDR3 protein. This table holds about 390,000 distinct CDR3 sequences, approximately 15% found once. Material for sequencing was peripheral blood. The receptors stem from a woman aged 18 to 35 with stable Graves' hyperthyroidism.

The chain links TRBV11-2 to TRBJ2-5; D is uncertain. Looked up from germline, CDR1 is SGHAT and CDR2 is FQNNGV. Trimming left V 0 bases short and J 2 bases short, with 13 bases between. The CDR3 length is 16 residues. The CDR3 bases are TGTGCCAGCAGCTTAGATTTCCGTCCAGGACAAGAGACCCAGTACTTC. It codes for CASSLDFRPGQETQYF.

This clonotype was detected only once. This chain joins TRBV9 and TRBJ2-5, with TRBD2 matching over 13 bases. The trim removed 0 bases at V and 1 base at J, leaving 6 bases unmatched. The CDR3 is made up of 18 amino acids. From germline, CDR1 is SGDLS and CDR2 YYNGEE. Here the CDR3 DNA reads TGTGCCAGCAGCGTAGCTCCCAGACTAGCGGGGGGCCAAGAGACCCAGTACTTC. Translated, it gives CASSVAPRLAGGQETQYF.

Ten or more counts support this clonotype. The chain is built from TRBV5-1 and TRBJ2-5, with D perhaps matching TRBD1 or TRBD2 (5 bases each). Germline V gene sequence: CDR1 SGHRS, CDR2 YFSETQ. Trimming removed 3 bases from V and 7 bases from J, with 16 bases in between. The CDR3 extends over 14 amino acids. The CDR3 reads CASSWGPSSATQYF. The CDR3 DNA follows: TGCGCCAGCAGCTGGGGACCCTCATCGGCGACCCAGTACTTC.

This clonotype was seen ten or more times. V gene TRBV11-3 combines with J gene TRBJ1-1; no definite D call. The CDR3 is made up of 13 amino acids. From germline, CDR1 is SGHNT and CDR2 YENEEA. Trimming shortened V by 3 bases and J by 8 bases, and 13 bases separated the two germline ends. In nucleotides, the CDR3 is TGTGCCAGCAGCTTTACTGGGATACGGGAAGCTTTCTTT. The encoded protein is CASSFTGIREAFF.

This chain joins TRBV7-2 and TRBJ2-2; perhaps TRBD1 as D (6 bases). The CDR3 loop spans 13 amino acids. From germline, CDR1 is SGHTA and CDR2 FQGNSA. The V and J ends lost 1 base and 7 bases respectively, with 7 bases between them. The CDR3 nucleotides read TGTGCCAGCAGCTTAGAACAGGGCGGGGAGCTGTTTTTT. As protein: CASSLEQGGELFF.